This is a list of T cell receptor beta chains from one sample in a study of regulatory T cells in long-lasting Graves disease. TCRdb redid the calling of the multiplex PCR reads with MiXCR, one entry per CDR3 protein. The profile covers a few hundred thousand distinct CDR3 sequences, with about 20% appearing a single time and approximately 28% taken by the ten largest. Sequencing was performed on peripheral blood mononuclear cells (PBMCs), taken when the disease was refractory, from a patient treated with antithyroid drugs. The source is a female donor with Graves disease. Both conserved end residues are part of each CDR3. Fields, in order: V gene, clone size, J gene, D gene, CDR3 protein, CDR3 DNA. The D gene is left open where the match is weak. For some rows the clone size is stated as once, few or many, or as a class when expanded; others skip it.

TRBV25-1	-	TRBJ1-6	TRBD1	CATLHGQGVVSPLHF	TGTGCCACCCTACACGGACAGGGAGTTGTGTCACCCCTCCACTTT
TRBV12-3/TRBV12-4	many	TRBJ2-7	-	CASRGGTYEQYF	TGTGCCAGCAGGGGAGGAACCTACGAGCAGTACTTC
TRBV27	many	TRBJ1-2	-	CASSLSWLGYGYTF	TGTGCCAGCAGTTTATCGTGGTTGGGGTATGGCTACACCTTC
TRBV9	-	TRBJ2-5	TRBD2	CASSVGLAGGPGQETQYF	TGTGCCAGCAGCGTAGGGCTAGCGGGAGGGCCAGGGCAAGAGACCCAGTACTTC
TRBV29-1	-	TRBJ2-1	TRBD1	CSVYRTGMGYNEQFF	TGCAGCGTCTACAGGACAGGGATGGGATACAATGAGCAGTTCTTC
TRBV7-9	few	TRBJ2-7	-	CASSLEVRNEQYF	TGTGCCAGCAGCTTAGAGGTCCGAAACGAGCAGTACTTC
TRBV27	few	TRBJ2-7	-	CASSLYLGHHEQYF	TGTGCCAGCAGTTTATATCTGGGGCACCACGAGCAGTACTTC
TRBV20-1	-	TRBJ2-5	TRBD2	CSAPIASGSLKTQYF	TGCAGTGCTCCCATTGCTAGCGGGAGTTTAAAGACCCAGTACTTC
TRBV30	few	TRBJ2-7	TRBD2	CAWSVGPSGRGEQYF	TGTGCCTGGAGTGTAGGTCCTAGCGGGAGGGGCGAGCAGTACTTC
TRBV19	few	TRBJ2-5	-	CASSMGLSGIETQYF	TGTGCCAGTAGTATGGGACTTTCGGGCATAGAGACCCAGTACTTC
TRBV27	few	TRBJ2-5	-	CASSFSGEGLETQYF	TGTGCCAGCAGTTTTTCGGGAGAGGGGCTAGAGACCCAGTACTTC
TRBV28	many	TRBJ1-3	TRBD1	CASSSPGTGVGNTIYF	TGTGCCAGCAGTTCACCTGGGACAGGGGTAGGAAACACCATATATTTT
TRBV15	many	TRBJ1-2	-	CATSRLGAEANYGYTF	TGTGCCACCAGCAGGTTGGGGGCGGAAGCTAACTATGGCTACACCTTC
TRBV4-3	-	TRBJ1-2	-	CASSQDLGGGYTF	TGCGCCAGCAGCCAAGACTTGGGGGGCGGCTACACCTTC
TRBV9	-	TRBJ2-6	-	CASQQAPRASGANVLTF	TGTGCCAGCCAACAGGCCCCAAGGGCCTCTGGGGCCAACGTCCTGACTTTC
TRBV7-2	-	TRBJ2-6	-	CASSSDPRGAGANVLTF	TGTGCCAGCAGCTCCGACCCTCGAGGGGCTGGGGCCAACGTCCTGACTTTC
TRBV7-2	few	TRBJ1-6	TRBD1	CASSTRTGSNSPLHF	TGTGCCAGCAGCACTCGGACAGGCTCCAATTCACCCCTCCACTTT
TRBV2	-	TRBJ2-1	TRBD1	CASSRDRPSYNEQFF	TGTGCCAGCAGTAGGGACAGACCCTCCTACAATGAGCAGTTCTTC
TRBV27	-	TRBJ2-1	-	CASRAGTKNNEQFF	TGTGCCAGCAGGGCCGGGACAAAAAACAATGAGCAGTTCTTC
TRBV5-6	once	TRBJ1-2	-	CASSLYSGQQGHYGYTF	TGTGCCAGCAGCTTGTATTCCGGGCAACAGGGCCACTATGGCTACACCTTC
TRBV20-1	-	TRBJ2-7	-	CSAQPWRSLYEQYF	TGCAGTGCCCAACCTTGGAGGTCCCTCTACGAGCAGTACTTC
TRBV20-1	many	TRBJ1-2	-	CSVRTPGRDYGYTF	TGCAGTGTCCGAACGCCAGGTAGAGACTATGGCTACACCTTC
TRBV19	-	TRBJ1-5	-	CASSRQTGNQPQHF	TGTGCCAGTAGCCGCCAGACAGGCAATCAGCCCCAGCATTTT
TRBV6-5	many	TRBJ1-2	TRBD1	CASSYSGRGNYGYTF	TGTGCCAGCAGTTACTCCGGCAGGGGGAACTATGGCTACACCTTC
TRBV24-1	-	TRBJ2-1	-	CATSEATGLGREQFF	TGTGCCACCAGTGAAGCGACAGGACTTGGGAGGGAGCAGTTCTTC
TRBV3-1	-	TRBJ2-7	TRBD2	CASSQNMSLAGEQYF	TGTGCCAGCAGCCAAAATATGTCCCTAGCGGGTGAGCAGTACTTC
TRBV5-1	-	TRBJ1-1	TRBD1	CASSLDRGKNTEAFF	TGCGCCAGCAGCTTGGACAGGGGGAAGAACACTGAAGCTTTCTTT
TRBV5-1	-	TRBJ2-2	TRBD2	CASNLRELAGGPGELFF	TGCGCCAGCAACCTCCGGGAGCTAGCGGGAGGACCCGGGGAGCTGTTTTTT
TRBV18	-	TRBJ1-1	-	CASSPLRGMGTEAFF	TGTGCCAGCTCACCACTCCGGGGGATGGGCACTGAAGCTTTCTTT
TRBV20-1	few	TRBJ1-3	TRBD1	CNAGTGTGSGNTIYF	TGCAATGCCGGAACCGGGACAGGGTCTGGAAACACCATATATTTT
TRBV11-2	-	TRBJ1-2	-	CASSLGEGHGYTF	TGTGCCAGCAGCTTAGGAGAGGGCCATGGCTACACCTTC
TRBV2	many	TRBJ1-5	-	CASSGGDRGSGNQPQHF	TGTGCCAGCAGTGGTGGGGACCGAGGGTCGGGCAATCAGCCCCAGCATTTT
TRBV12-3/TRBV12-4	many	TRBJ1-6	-	CASSFQGSLHF	TGTGCCAGCAGTTTTCAGGGTTCCCTCCACTTT
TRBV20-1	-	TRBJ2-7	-	CSAIPGLFNEQYF	TGCAGTGCTATACCGGGACTTTTTAACGAGCAGTACTTC
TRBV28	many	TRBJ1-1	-	CASSLNRAAFF	TGTGCCAGCAGTTTAAATCGGGCGGCTTTCTTT
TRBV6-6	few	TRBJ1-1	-	CASSYSGFPRTNTEAFF	TGTGCCAGCAGTTACTCGGGATTCCCCAGGACGAACACTGAAGCTTTCTTT
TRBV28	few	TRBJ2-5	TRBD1	CASSGGTGGKETQYF	TGTGCCAGCAGCGGGGGGACAGGGGGTAAGGAGACCCAGTACTTC
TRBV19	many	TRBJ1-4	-	CASSITRGEDEKLFF	TGTGCCAGTAGTATAACCAGGGGCGAGGATGAAAAACTGTTTTTT
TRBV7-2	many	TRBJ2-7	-	CASSPPGWNTYEQYF	TGTGCCAGCAGCCCCCCAGGTTGGAATACCTACGAGCAGTACTTC
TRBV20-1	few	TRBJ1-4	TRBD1	CSAGDRAIGEKLFF	TGCAGTGCCGGGGACAGGGCGATAGGGGAAAAACTGTTTTTT
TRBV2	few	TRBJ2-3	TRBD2	CARSPPSGSTDTQYF	TGTGCCAGGAGTCCCCCTAGCGGGAGCACAGATACGCAGTATTTT
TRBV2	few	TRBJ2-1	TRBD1	CASSVDRGGYNEQFF	TGTGCCAGCAGTGTGGACAGGGGGGGGTACAATGAGCAGTTCTTC
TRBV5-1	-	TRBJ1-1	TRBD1	CASRGQGNTEALF	TGCGCCAGCAGAGGACAGGGGAACACTGAAGCTCTCTTT
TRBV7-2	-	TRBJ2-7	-	CASSLGGVGRASYEQYF	TGTGCCAGCAGCTTAGGGGGAGTGGGGCGGGCCTCCTACGAGCAGTACTTC
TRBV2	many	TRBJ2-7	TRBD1	CASSGQGLPYEQYF	TGTGCCAGCAGTGGACAGGGGCTCCCCTACGAGCAGTACTTC
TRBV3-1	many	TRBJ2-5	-	CASSQPETQYF	TGTGCCAGCAGCCAGCCGGAGACCCAGTACTTC
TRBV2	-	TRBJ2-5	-	CASRIPEGETQYF	TGTGCCAGCAGAATACCCGAGGGGGAGACCCAGTACTTC
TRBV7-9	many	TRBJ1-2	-	CASSLAGSYYGYTF	TGTGCCAGCAGCTTAGCAGGGAGCTACTATGGCTACACCTTC
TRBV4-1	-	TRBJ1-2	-	CASSQDLGVGYGYTF	TGCGCCAGCAGCCAAGATCTCGGGGTAGGGTATGGCTACACCTTC
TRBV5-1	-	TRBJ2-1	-	CASSSGLSAYNEQFF	TGCGCCAGCAGCTCGGGACTGTCAGCCTACAATGAGCAGTTCTTC
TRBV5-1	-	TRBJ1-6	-	CASSLEGSKDSPLHF	TGCGCCAGCAGCTTGGAGGGGTCCAAGGATTCACCCCTCCACTTT
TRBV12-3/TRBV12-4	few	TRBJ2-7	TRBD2	CASSLELAGESYEQYF	TGTGCCAGCAGTCTGGAACTAGCGGGAGAAAGCTACGAGCAGTACTTC
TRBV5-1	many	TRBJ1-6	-	CASSLGESPLHF	TGCGCCAGCAGCTTGGGAGAGTCACCCCTCCACTTT
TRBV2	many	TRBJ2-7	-	CASSDSENYEQYF	TGTGCCAGCAGTGACAGCGAGAACTACGAGCAGTACTTC
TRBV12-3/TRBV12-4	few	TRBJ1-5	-	CASSLARADYSNQPQHF	TGTGCCAGCAGTTTAGCGCGGGCGGACTATAGCAATCAGCCCCAGCATTTT
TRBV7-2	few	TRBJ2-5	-	CASSLNERAAQYF	TGTGCCAGCAGCTTAAACGAGAGGGCGGCCCAGTACTTC
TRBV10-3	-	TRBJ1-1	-	CAISGGGGSNTEAFF	TGTGCCATCAGTGGAGGGGGGGGCTCGAACACTGAAGCTTTCTTT
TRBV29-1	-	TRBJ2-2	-	CSVEVVESGELFF	TGCAGCGTTGAAGTCGTAGAGTCCGGGGAGCTGTTTTTT
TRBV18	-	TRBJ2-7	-	CASSPFAGSLNEQYF	TGTGCCAGCTCACCCTTCGCAGGTAGTCTCAACGAGCAGTACTTC